This is a list of T cell receptor beta chains from one sample in a study of blood T cell repertoires in COVID-19. Using immunoSEQ multiplex PCR, the repertoire was profiled, and TCRdb retains in-frame clones only, with some absent. The table has tens of thousands of clones, about 90% seen once. The sample was peripheral blood. The receptors come from a man in his 70s with acute or convalescent COVID-19. CDR3s include the opening cysteine and the closing phenylalanine or tryptophan. The D gene is left open where the match is weak. Expanded clones get a size class; other rows say once, few or many, or leave the size out.

size	V	J	D	CDR3	DNA
NA	TRBV7-5	TRBJ2-1	NA	CARSLARRGYNEQFF	TGTGCCAGAAGCTTAGCGAGGCGGGGGTACAATGAGCAGTTCTTC
NA	TRBV29-1	TRBJ2-5	NA	CSVLDRRFQETQYF	TGCAGCGTTTTAGACAGGCGATTCCAAGAGACCCAGTACTTC
NA	TRBV27	TRBJ1-1	TRBD1	CASSRQGGTEAFF	TGTGCCAGCAGTAGACAGGGAGGCACTGAAGCTTTCTTT
NA	TRBV7-8	TRBJ1-2	NA	CASSLVPGTYGYTF	TGTGCCAGCAGCTTAGTCCCGGGAACCTATGGCTACACCTTC
NA	TRBV12-3/TRBV12-4	TRBJ1-1	NA	CASSLRATEAFF	TGTGCCAGCAGTTTACGCGCTACTGAAGCTTTCTTT
NA	TRBV6-5	TRBJ2-7	NA	CASGGWTEGSYEQYF	TGTGCCAGTGGGGGGTGGACTGAGGGCTCCTACGAGCAGTACTTC
NA	TRBV7-2	TRBJ2-7	NA	CASSVTLESYEQYF	TGTGCCAGCAGCGTGACTCTGGAAAGCTACGAGCAGTACTTC
NA	TRBV29-1	TRBJ2-3	TRBD2	CSAPLGGGPGTQYF	TGCAGTGCCCCCCTCGGGGGAGGGCCTGGTACGCAGTATTTT
NA	TRBV7-2	TRBJ1-2	TRBD1	CASSVFRGSSHGYTF	TGTGCCAGCAGCGTCTTCAGGGGGTCCAGCCATGGCTACACCTTC
once	TRBV28	TRBJ2-5	TRBD2	CASSLTTSGQRTQYF	TGTGCCAGCAGTTTGACGACTAGCGGCCAACGGACCCAGTACTTC
NA	TRBV19	TRBJ2-1	TRBD2	CASSIQTSGPEDEQFF	TGTGCCAGTAGTATACAGACTAGCGGCCCTGAGGATGAGCAGTTCTTC
NA	TRBV24-1	TRBJ2-2	NA	CATSDSRRGIAAGELFF	TGTGCCACCAGTGATTCTAGGAGGGGTATCGCGGCCGGGGAGCTGTTTTTT
NA	TRBV3-1/TRBV3-2	TRBJ1-2	NA	CASSQQGPRGGYTF	TGTGCCAGCAGCCAACAGGGACCGCGGGGAGGCTACACCTTC
once	TRBV18	TRBJ2-1	TRBD2	CASSPSGRAYNEQFF	TGTGCCAGCTCACCTAGCGGGAGGGCCTACAATGAGCAGTTCTTC
NA	TRBV3-1/TRBV3-2	TRBJ2-2	NA	CASSHSFSGAGELFF	TGTGCCAGCAGCCATTCTTTTAGCGGAGCCGGGGAGCTGTTTTTT
few	TRBV7-2	TRBJ2-2	TRBD2	CASSLRPFSGIVTGELFF	TGTGCCAGCAGCCTCCGACCCTTTAGCGGGATAGTCACCGGGGAGCTGTTTTTT
few	TRBV2	TRBJ2-5	NA	CASRPATTQETQYF	TGTGCCAGCAGGCCCGCGACTACCCAAGAGACCCAGTACTTC
NA	TRBV18	TRBJ2-7	TRBD1	CASSPLIPGQGAVDEQYF	TGTGCCAGCTCACCACTTATTCCGGGACAGGGGGCGGTTGACGAGCAGTACTTC
NA	TRBV5-1	TRBJ2-3	TRBD2	CASSLQAGSTDTQYF	TGCGCCAGCAGCCTGCAAGCGGGAAGCACAGATACGCAGTATTTT
NA	TRBV6-5	TRBJ2-1	NA	CASSYSKWDGSEQFF	TGTGCCAGCAGTTACTCGAAGTGGGACGGGAGTGAGCAGTTCTTC
NA	TRBV7-2	TRBJ2-7	NA	CASSLARDTEQYF	TGTGCCAGCAGCTTAGCTCGGGATACCGAGCAGTACTTC
NA	TRBV6-5	TRBJ2-7	TRBD1	CASSLGQGSYEQYF	TGTGCCAGCAGTCTGGGACAGGGCTCCTACGAGCAGTACTTC
few	TRBV5-1	TRBJ1-4	TRBD1	CAAQGETGNGEKLFF	TGCGCCGCCCAAGGGGAGACAGGGAATGGTGAAAAACTGTTTTTT